This is a list of T cell receptor beta chains from one sample in a study of blood T cell repertoires in COVID-19. Data came from immunoSEQ multiplex PCR; TCRdb stores just in-frame clones and leaves some out. The sample carries about 70,000 clones, 80% to 90% recorded once. The sequenced material came from peripheral blood. These receptors originate from a human donor in a cohort sampled during active COVID-19. Each CDR3 is given with its conserved first and last residue. The order of the fields is clone size, V gene, J gene, CDR3 length, D gene, CDR3 DNA, CDR3 protein. D genes are given only for firm matches. Expanded clones are given a class, and other clones once, few, many or no size at all.

-	TRBV2	TRBJ2-3	12	TRBD2	TGTGCCAGCCGGGGACTAGTGGATACGCAGTATTTT	CASRGLVDTQYF
once	TRBV25-1	TRBJ1-1	14	TRBD1	TGTGCCAGCAGTGAGCCCCACAGGGGGGCTGCTTGTTTTTTT	CASSEPHRGAACFF
-	TRBV4-1	TRBJ1-2	17	TRBD1	TGCGCCAGCAGCCAACCGATACCGGGACAGGGAGACTATGGCTACACCTTC	CASSQPIPGQGDYGYTF
-	TRBV28	TRBJ1-2	12	-	TGTGCCAGCAGTTACCCAGGGGCTGGCTACACCTTC	CASSYPGAGYTF
-	TRBV7-9	TRBJ1-1	15	-	TGTGCCAGCAGCTTCCCAGGCCAGGGTGACACTGAAGCTTTCTTT	CASSFPGQGDTEAFF
-	TRBV28	TRBJ2-7	16	TRBD1	TGTGCCAGCAGTCCTCCTTCCGGGACAGGGGTCAACGAGCAGTACTTC	CASSPPSGTGVNEQYF
-	TRBV24-1	TRBJ1-2	14	-	TGTGCCACCAGTGACACCAGGGGAGGGTATGGCTACACCTTC	CATSDTRGGYGYTF
-	TRBV18	TRBJ2-2	16	-	TGTGCCAGCTCACTAAATACAGCTGCGAACACCGGGGAGCTGTTTTTT	CASSLNTAANTGELFF
-	TRBV24-1	TRBJ1-2	12	-	TGTGCCGTCGAGGAGACCTCATATGGCTACACCTTC	CAVEETSYGYTF
-	TRBV6-5	TRBJ1-1	16	TRBD1	TGTGCCAGCAGTTCCCGGACAGGGAGAGGGAACACTGAAGCTTTCTTT	CASSSRTGRGNTEAFF
-	TRBV3-1/TRBV3-2	TRBJ1-2	11	-	TGTGCCAGCAGAGGGGGCTATGGCTACACCTTC	CASRGGYGYTF
-	TRBV18	TRBJ1-5	16	TRBD1	TGTGCCAGCTCTCCCACAGGGGGCTCGGTCAATCAGCCCCAGCATTTT	CASSPTGGSVNQPQHF
few	TRBV10-1	TRBJ2-3	16	TRBD2	TGCGCCAGCGGGGACGGGACTAGGATGAGCACAGATACGCAGTATTTT	CASGDGTRMSTDTQYF
-	TRBV14	TRBJ2-7	14	TRBD2	TGTGCCAGCAGCCGACTAGCGCGCACCTACGAGCAGTACTTC	CASSRLARTYEQYF
few	TRBV24-1	TRBJ1-5	15	-	TGTGCCACCAGTGAATCAGGCAAGTACAATCAGCCCCAGCATTTT	CATSESGKYNQPQHF
-	TRBV19	TRBJ2-2	15	-	TGTGCCAGTAGTATAGCTTTGGGCAGCACCGGGGAGCTGTTTTTT	CASSIALGSTGELFF
-	TRBV7-6	TRBJ2-4	15	TRBD1	TGTGCCAGCAGCCAAGGACAGGGGGCGCGTGACATTCAGTACTTC	CASSQGQGARDIQYF
-	TRBV7-2	TRBJ1-6	14	-	TGTGCCAGCAGATCATCCACAAGCGGGCGGGATTTCCACTTT	CASRSSTSGRDFHF
-	TRBV19	TRBJ1-2	15	TRBD1	TGTGCCAGTAGTATACCCGCAGGGGGCGTGGATGGCTACACCTTC	CASSIPAGGVDGYTF
-	TRBV7-8	TRBJ1-1	18	TRBD1	TGTGCCAGCAGCCTCAGACCGGACAGGGGAAATATGAACACTGAAGCTTTCTTT	CASSLRPDRGNMNTEAFF
-	TRBV6-2/TRBV6-3	TRBJ2-3	16	-	TGTGCCAGCAGTTTATTAGCACTAGGATACACAGATACGCAGTATTTT	CASSLLALGYTDTQYF
-	TRBV10-2	TRBJ2-7	13	-	TGCGCCAGCGGGGCAGGAATTTACTACGAGCAGTACTTC	CASGAGIYYEQYF
-	TRBV3-1/TRBV3-2	TRBJ2-1	14	-	TGTGCCAGCAGCCCTGGGCCCGGTGTTGATGAGCAGTTCTTC	CASSPGPGVDEQFF
-	TRBV7-2	TRBJ2-7	15	-	TGTGCCAGCAGCTTACAACCGGGACAATCTTACGAGCAGTACTTC	CASSLQPGQSYEQYF
-	TRBV9	TRBJ1-1	15	TRBD1	TGTGCCAGCACGCGAAAGGGGGCGGGGAACACTGAAGCTTTCTTT	CASTRKGAGNTEAFF
-	TRBV7-8	TRBJ1-4	15	-	TGTGCCAGCAGCTTATTACGTCTAGCTAATGAAAAACTGTTTTTT	CASSLLRLANEKLFF
medium-sized	TRBV28	TRBJ1-2	11	-	TGTGCCAGCGAGGTCAACTATGGCTACACCTTC	CASEVNYGYTF
-	TRBV5-1	TRBJ2-1	16	TRBD2	TGCGCCAGCAGCGAACCACTAGCGGGAGCTTACAATGAGCAGTTCTTC	CASSEPLAGAYNEQFF
-	TRBV19	TRBJ1-1	16	TRBD1	TGTGCCAGTAGTACCAGGGACAGGGGGGTGAACACTGAAGCTTTCTTT	CASSTRDRGVNTEAFF
-	TRBV3-1/TRBV3-2	TRBJ2-2	13	-	TGTGCCAGCAATCTCGGAGACTCCGGGGAGCTGTTTTTT	CASNLGDSGELFF
-	TRBV19	TRBJ2-3	15	-	TGTGCCAGTAGTAGTTTACAGGTTAGCACAGATACGCAGTATTTT	CASSSLQVSTDTQYF
-	TRBV19	TRBJ1-1	13	-	TGTGCCAGTAGTATATACGGGAACACTGAAGCTTTCTTT	CASSIYGNTEAFF
-	TRBV5-1	TRBJ1-2	13	-	TGCGCCAGCAGTCCCCCGGCTAACTATGGCTACACCTTC	CASSPPANYGYTF
-	TRBV30	TRBJ1-3	17	TRBD1	TGTGCCTGGAGACCAAAAGACAGGGGGCTTACTGGAAACACCATATATTTT	CAWRPKDRGLTGNTIYF
-	TRBV19	TRBJ1-2	15	-	TGTGCCAGTAGTATGGAGCTACTAACTAACTATGGCTACACCTTC	CASSMELLTNYGYTF
-	TRBV10-3	TRBJ2-7	13	-	TGTGCCATCAGTGAGCCTACCCCCTACGAGCAGTACTTC	CAISEPTPYEQYF
-	TRBV28	TRBJ2-3	13	-	TGTGCCAGCAGCTCTCCCGGAGCGGATACGCAGTATTTT	CASSSPGADTQYF
-	TRBV7-9	TRBJ1-5	15	TRBD1	TGTGCCAGCAGCCGGACAGGATATAGCAATCAGCCCCAGCATTTT	CASSRTGYSNQPQHF
-	TRBV28	TRBJ1-2	13	-	TGTGCCACCCGTAGGGGGATTAACTATGGCTACACCTTC	CATRRGINYGYTF
-	TRBV7-8	TRBJ1-1	16	-	TGTGCCAGCAGCTTAGAGATCCGGGGGACGAACACTGAAGCTTTCTTT	CASSLEIRGTNTEAFF
-	TRBV4-1	TRBJ1-2	16	TRBD1	TGCGCCAGCAGCCTGGGACAGGGGGAAACCCCCTATGGCTACACCTTC	CASSLGQGETPYGYTF
-	TRBV7-9	TRBJ2-3	14	-	TGTGCCAGCAGCTTAGGGGCAATGACAGATACGCAGTATTTT	CASSLGAMTDTQYF
-	TRBV28	TRBJ2-3	17	-	TGTGCCAGCAGTCCCCAGAGTCGCATAGGGGGCACAGATACGCAGTATTTT	CASSPQSRIGGTDTQYF
-	TRBV6-5	TRBJ2-1	14	TRBD2	TGTGCCAGCAGAGAGCGGGAGAACTACAATGAGCAGTTCTTC	CASRERENYNEQFF
-	TRBV5-1	TRBJ2-2	16	TRBD1	TGCGCCAGCAGTCCTACAGGGGGCTCAGACACCGGGGAGCTGTTTTTT	CASSPTGGSDTGELFF
-	TRBV18	TRBJ1-1	14	TRBD1	TGTGCCAGCTCCAAGGGGGACAGGGCCACTGAAGCTTTCTTT	CASSKGDRATEAFF
-	TRBV4-3	TRBJ1-2	15	TRBD1	TGCGCCAGCAGCCCCACAATCCAGGGGGCGAGTGGCTACACCTTC	CASSPTIQGASGYTF
-	TRBV6-1	TRBJ2-3	16	-	TGTGCCAGCAGTGCCCGGGTATCCTCTAACACAGATACGCAGTATTTT	CASSARVSSNTDTQYF
-	TRBV6-5	TRBJ2-7	15	TRBD1	TGTGCCAGCAGTTACCGAGGACAGGGAACCTACGAGCAGTACTTC	CASSYRGQGTYEQYF
-	TRBV28	TRBJ1-2	13	TRBD1	TGTGCCAGCAGCCTGGGACAGGGTTATGGCTACACCTTC	CASSLGQGYGYTF
-	TRBV28	TRBJ2-6	15	-	TGTGCCAGCAGCACTGGGGGGACTGGGGCCAACGTCCTGACTTTC	CASSTGGTGANVLTF